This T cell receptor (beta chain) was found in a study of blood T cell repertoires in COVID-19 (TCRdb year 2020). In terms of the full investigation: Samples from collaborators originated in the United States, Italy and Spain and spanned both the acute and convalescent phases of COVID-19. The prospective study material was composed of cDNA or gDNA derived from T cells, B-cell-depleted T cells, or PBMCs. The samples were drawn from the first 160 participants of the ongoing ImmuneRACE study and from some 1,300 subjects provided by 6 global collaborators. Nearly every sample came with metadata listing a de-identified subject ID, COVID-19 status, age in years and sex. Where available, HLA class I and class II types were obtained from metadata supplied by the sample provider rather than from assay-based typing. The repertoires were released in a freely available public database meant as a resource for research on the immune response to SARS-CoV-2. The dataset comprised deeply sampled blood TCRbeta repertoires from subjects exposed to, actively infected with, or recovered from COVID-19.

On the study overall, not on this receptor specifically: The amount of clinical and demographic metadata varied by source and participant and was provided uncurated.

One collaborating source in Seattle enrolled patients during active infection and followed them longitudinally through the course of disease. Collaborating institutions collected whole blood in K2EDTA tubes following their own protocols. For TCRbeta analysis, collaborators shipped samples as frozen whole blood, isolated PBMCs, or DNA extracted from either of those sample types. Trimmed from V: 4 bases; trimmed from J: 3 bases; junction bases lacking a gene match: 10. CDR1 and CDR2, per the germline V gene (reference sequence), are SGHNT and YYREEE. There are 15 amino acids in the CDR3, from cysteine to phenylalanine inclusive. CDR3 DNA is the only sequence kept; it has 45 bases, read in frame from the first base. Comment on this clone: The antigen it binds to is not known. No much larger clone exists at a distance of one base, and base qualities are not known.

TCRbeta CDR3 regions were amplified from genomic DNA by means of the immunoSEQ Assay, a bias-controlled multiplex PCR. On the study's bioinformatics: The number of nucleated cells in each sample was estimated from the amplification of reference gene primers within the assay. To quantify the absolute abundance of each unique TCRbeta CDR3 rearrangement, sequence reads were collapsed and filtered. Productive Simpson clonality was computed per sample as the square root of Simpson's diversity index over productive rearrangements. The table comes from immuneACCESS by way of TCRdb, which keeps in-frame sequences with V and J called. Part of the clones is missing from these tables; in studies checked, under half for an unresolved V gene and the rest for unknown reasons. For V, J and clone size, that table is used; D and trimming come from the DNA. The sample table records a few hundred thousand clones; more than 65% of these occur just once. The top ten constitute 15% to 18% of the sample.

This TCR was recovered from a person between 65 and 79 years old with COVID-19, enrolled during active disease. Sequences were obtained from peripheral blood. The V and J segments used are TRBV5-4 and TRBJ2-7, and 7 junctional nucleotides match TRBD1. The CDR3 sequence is CASSHAGGSGYEQYF. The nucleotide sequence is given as TGTGCCAGCAGCCACGCAGGGGGTTCCGGCTACGAGCAGTACTTC.